The T cell receptor (beta chain) described here comes from a study of tumor-infiltrating lymphocytes in primary liver carcinoma (dated by TCRdb to 2017 to 2019). Regarding the research as a whole: Of the five patients (three men and two women, aged 30 to 69 years), four had hepatocellular carcinoma and one had combined HCC and intrahepatic cholangiocarcinoma. The tumors of the five patients were staged as T1-T3 N0M0, with maximum diameters ranging from 4.2 to 10 cm. Roughly 3.5 to 7.5 million productive TCRbeta reads were obtained per sample, and no significant difference in read depth was found between tissue types. Across five regions of each liver tumor, along with adjacent normal tissue and blood, the study brought together TCRbeta repertoire sequencing, expression microarrays and whole-exome sequencing. TCRbeta repertoire sequencing covered about 35 specimens from 5 patients: around 25 tumor regions, 5 adjacent noncancerous liver tissues and 5 peripheral blood samples. High reproducibility was observed for the technical replicate repertoires, with mean shared-clone rates around 0.9 and correlation coefficients above 0.95.

For this clonotype: Its antigen is unknown. No qualities accompany the bases; no much larger clone lies one base away.

General study outcomes and caveats: Because sequencing covered only the TCR beta chain and unpaired alpha chains were not captured, true repertoire diversity is likely underestimated. Only five patients were included in the study, and the authors note that the findings should be validated in a larger study. Bulk unsorted samples precluded comparing CD4+ and CD8+ T cell repertoires. Compared with blood, tumors had a significantly larger share of the repertoire taken up by the top 250 clones (p = 0.039). Pairs of tumor regions showed greater repertoire overlap (mean about 35%) than tumor-adjacent pairs (approximately 17%) or tumor-blood pairs (approximately 14%), which is consistent with antigen-driven expansion.

TCRbeta-specific cDNA was reverse-transcribed from 500 ng total RNA using a constant-region primer and ProtoScript II reverse transcriptase. TCRbeta libraries were built with three nested multiplex PCR rounds, a slightly modified ARM-PCR procedure. Sample barcodes and Illumina adapters were attached in a final 25-cycle PCR using Deep VentR polymerase. Before sequencing, amplicons of 200-500 bp were purified from gel using a QIAquick gel extraction kit. An Illumina HiSeq 2500 was used to sequence the TCRbeta amplicons with 250-bp paired-end reads. On the authors' methods: To recover full CDR3 sequences, reads were quality-trimmed using Trimmomatic v0.33 and paired reads were then merged using FLASH v1.2.11. V, D and J germline segments were assigned to the rearranged TCRbeta sequences by MiGEC v1.2.1b. Clonotype statistics and Shannon-Wiener diversity indices were calculated with VDJtools v1.0.0. To cut down on sampling bias, every analysis after diversity analysis relied on just the 250 most abundant clonotypes from each sample. The raw public data were reprocessed by TCRdb itself: fastp quality trimming at Q25, MiXCR clonotype calling, in-frame beta chains only. Rows with a matching CDR3 protein are joined into one entry that keeps the most common DNA and genes. The V and J calls reflect TCRdb's pipeline rather than the authors' work. This sample holds roughly 80,000 distinct CDR3 sequences; roughly two thirds were observed only once. The top ten constitute about 26% of the sample.

Total RNA and DNA were co-extracted without cell sorting from roughly 20-30 mg of bulk tissue using the AllPrep DNA/RNA mini kit. Four or five patients with histopathologically diagnosed primary liver carcinoma underwent surgical resection in China between late 2015 and March 2016. At the time of sampling, the patients had chronic HBV infection and had not received any treatment. Fresh tumor and adjacent tissue pieces were bisected; one half was stored in RNAlater at -80°C, the other sent for histology. Sequencing input: tumor-adjacent normal liver tissue. The clonotype was recovered from a man between 40 and 49 years old with primary liver carcinoma and hepatitis B virus infection.

The CDR3 has the sequence CASSPRTGPGLVGGNEQFF. At the DNA level, the sequence is TGTGCCAGCAGTCCAAGGACAGGGCCGGGACTAGTGGGAGGGAATGAGCAGTTCTTC. Recombination connected TRBV6-1 to TRBJ2-1; the D gene could be either TRBD1 or TRBD2, each agreeing at 8 bases. The CDR3 runs 19 amino acids, cysteine and phenylalanine included. Only the CDR3 part of the read is kept: 57 bases, read in frame from the first base. V gives up 5 bases and J gives up 7 bases, and the segment between their germline ends measures 30 bases. CDR1 MNHNS and CDR2 SASEGT were looked up in the germline V gene.